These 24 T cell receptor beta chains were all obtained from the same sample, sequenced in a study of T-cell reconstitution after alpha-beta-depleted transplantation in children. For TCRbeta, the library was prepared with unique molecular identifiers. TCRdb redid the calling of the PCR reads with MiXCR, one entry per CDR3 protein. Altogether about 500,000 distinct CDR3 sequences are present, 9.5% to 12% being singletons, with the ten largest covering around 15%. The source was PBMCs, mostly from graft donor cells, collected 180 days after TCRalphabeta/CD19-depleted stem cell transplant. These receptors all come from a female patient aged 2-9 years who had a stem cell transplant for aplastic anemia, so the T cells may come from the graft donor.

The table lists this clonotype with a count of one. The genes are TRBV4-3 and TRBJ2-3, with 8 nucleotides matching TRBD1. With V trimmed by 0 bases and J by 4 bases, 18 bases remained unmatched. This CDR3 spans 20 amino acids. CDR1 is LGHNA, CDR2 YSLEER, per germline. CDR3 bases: TGCGCCAGCAGCCAAGATCCCCCGACGAGGACAGGGAGTGAAGCAGATACGCAGTATTTT. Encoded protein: CASSQDPPTRTGSEADTQYF.

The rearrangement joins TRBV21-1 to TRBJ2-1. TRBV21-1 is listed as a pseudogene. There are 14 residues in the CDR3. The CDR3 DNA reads TGTGCCAGCAGCAAAGGGATGAGCTACAATGAGCAGTTCTTC. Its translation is CASSKGMSYNEQFF.

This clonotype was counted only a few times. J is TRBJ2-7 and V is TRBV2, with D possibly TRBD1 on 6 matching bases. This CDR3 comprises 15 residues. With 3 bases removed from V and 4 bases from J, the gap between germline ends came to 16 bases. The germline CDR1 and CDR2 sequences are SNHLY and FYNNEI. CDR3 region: CASSDQPQTGYEQYV. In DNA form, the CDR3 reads TGTGCCAGCAGTGACCAGCCGCAGACAGGTTACGAGCAGTACGTC.

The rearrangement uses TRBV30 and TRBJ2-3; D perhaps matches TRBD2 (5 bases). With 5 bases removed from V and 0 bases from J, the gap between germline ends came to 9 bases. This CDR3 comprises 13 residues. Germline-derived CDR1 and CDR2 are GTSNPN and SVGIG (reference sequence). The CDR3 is CAWEEASTDTQYF. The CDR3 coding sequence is TGTGCCTGGGAGGAGGCTAGCACAGATACGCAGTATTTT.

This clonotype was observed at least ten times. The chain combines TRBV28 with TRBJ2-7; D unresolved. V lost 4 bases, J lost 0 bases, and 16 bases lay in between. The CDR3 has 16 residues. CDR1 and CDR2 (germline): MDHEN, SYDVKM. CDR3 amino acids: CASSSLGAVSSYEQYF. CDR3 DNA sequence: TGTGCCAGCAGTTCCCTCGGTGCGGTTAGCTCCTACGAGCAGTACTTC.

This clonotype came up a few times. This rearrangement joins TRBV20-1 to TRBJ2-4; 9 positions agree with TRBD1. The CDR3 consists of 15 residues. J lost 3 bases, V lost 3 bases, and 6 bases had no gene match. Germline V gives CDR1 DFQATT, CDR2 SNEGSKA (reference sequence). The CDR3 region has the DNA TGCAGTGCTAGGAACAGGGGGCGCGACAAAAACATTCAGTACTTC. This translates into CSARNRGRDKNIQYF.

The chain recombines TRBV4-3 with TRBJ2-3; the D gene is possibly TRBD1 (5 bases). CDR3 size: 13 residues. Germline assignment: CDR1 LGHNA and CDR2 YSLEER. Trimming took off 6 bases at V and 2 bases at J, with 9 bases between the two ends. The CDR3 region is CASRGAATDTQYF. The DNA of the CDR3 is TGCGCCAGCAGAGGGGCCGCCACAGATACGCAGTATTTT.

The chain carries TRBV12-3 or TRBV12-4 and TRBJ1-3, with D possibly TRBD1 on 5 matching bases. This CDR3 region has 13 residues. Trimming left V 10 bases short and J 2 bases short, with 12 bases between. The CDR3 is CAKSRAAGNTIYF. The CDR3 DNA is TGTGCCAAATCCAGGGCAGCTGGAAACACCATATATTTT.

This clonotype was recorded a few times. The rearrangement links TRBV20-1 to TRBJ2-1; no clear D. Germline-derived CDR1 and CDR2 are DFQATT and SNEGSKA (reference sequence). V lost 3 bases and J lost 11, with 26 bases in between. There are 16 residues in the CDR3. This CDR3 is CSASSFPSSWLAQQFF. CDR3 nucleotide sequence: TGCAGTGCTAGTAGTTTCCCTTCGTCCTGGCTCGCGCAGCAGTTCTTC.

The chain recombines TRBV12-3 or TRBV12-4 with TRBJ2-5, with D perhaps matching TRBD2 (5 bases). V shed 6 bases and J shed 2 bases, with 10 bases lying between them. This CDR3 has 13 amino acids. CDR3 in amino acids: CASRSGIQETQYF. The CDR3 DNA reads TGTGCCAGCAGGTCCGGGATTCAAGAGACCCAGTACTTC.

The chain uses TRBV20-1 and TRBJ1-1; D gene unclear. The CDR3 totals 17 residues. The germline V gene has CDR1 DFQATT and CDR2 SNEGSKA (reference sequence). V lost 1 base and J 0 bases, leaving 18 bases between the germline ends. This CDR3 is CSARVRGRLVMNTEAFF. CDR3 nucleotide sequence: TGCAGTGCTAGAGTACGGGGTCGGCTAGTCATGAACACTGAAGCTTTCTTT.

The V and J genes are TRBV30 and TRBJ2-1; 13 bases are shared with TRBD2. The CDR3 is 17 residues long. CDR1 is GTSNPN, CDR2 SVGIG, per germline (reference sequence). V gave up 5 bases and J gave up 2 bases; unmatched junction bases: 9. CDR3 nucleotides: TGTGCCTGGGGGGGGCGACTAGCGGGAGGAACCTACAATGAGCAGTTCTTC. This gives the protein CAWGGRLAGGTYNEQFF.

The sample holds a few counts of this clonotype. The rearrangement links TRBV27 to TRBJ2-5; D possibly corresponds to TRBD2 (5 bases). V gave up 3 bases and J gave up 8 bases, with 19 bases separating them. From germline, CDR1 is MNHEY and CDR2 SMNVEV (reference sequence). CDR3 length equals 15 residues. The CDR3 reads CASSFRGGPPETQYF. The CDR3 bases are TGTGCCAGCAGTTTTCGAGGAGGTCCACCCGAAACCCAGTACTTC.

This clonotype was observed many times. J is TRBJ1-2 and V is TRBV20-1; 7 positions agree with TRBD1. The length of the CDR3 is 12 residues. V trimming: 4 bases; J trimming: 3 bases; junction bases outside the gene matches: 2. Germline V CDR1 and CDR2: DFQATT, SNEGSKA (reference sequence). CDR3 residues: CSATGTDYGYTF. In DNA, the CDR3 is TGCAGTGCTACCGGGACAGACTATGGCTACACCTTC.

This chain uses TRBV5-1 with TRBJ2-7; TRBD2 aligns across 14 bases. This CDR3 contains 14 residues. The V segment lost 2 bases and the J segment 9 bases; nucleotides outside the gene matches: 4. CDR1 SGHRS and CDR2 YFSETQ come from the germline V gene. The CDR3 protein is CASSLGTSGSGQYV. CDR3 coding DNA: TGCGCCAGCAGCTTAGGGACTAGCGGGAGTGGGCAGTACGTC.

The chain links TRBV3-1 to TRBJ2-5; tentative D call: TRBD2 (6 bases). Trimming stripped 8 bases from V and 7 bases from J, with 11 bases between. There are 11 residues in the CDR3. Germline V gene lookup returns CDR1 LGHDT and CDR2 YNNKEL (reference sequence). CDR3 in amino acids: CASGGGRTQYF. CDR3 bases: TGTGCCAGCGGTGGAGGGAGGACCCAGTACTTC.

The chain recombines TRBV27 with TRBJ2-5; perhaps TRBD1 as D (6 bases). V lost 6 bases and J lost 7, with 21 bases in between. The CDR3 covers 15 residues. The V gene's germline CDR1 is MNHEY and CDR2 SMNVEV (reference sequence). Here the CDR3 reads CASSPITGSAGTQYF. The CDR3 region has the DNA TGTGCCAGCAGCCCGATAACAGGGAGCGCGGGGACCCAGTACTTC.

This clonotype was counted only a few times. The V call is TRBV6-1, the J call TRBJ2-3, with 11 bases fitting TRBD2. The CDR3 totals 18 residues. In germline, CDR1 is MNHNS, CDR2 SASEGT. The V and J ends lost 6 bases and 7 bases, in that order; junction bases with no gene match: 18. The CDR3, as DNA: TGTGCCAGCAGCCTCATCTCAATAGCGGGGGGGCCGGGGCATACGCAGTATTTT. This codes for CASSLISIAGGPGHTQYF.

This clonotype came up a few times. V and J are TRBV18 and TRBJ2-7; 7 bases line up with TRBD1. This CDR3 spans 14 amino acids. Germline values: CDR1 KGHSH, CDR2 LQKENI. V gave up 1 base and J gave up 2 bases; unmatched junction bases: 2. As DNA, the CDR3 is TGTGCCAGCTCACCACGAACAGGGGCCTACGAGCAGTACGTC. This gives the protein CASSPRTGAYEQYV.

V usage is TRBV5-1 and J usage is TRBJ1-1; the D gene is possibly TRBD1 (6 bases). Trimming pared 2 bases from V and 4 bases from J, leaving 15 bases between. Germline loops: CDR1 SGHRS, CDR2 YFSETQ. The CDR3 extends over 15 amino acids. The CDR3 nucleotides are TGCGCCAGCAGCTTATACAGGGTGATCGCCACTGAAGCTTTCTTT. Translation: CASSLYRVIATEAFF.

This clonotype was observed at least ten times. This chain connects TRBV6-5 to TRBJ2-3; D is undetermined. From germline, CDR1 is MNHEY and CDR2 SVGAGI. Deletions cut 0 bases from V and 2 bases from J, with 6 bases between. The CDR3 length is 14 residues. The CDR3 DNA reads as TGTGCCAGCAGTTACTCCGGCTACACAGATACGCAGTATTTT. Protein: CASSYSGYTDTQYF.

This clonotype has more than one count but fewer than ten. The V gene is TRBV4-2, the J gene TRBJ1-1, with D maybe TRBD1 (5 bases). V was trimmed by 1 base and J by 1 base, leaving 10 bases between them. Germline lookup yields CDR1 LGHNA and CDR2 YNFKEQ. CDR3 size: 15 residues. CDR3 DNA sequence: TGTGCCAGCAGCCAAGGTCCGGACACGAACACTGAAGCTTTCTTT. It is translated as CASSQGPDTNTEAFF.

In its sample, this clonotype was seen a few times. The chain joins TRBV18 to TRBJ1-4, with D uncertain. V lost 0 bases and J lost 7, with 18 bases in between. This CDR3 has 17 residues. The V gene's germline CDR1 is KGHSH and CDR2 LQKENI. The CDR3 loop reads CASSPPGPSQSSEKLFF. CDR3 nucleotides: TGTGCCAGCTCACCACCCGGACCCTCTCAAAGCAGTGAAAAACTGTTTTTT.

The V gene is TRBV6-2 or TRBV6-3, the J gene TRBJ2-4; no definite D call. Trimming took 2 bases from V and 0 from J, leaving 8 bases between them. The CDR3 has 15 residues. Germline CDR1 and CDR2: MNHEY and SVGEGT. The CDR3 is CASSYRILAKNIQYF. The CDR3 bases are TGTGCCAGCAGTTACAGGATCCTAGCCAAAAACATTCAGTACTTC.